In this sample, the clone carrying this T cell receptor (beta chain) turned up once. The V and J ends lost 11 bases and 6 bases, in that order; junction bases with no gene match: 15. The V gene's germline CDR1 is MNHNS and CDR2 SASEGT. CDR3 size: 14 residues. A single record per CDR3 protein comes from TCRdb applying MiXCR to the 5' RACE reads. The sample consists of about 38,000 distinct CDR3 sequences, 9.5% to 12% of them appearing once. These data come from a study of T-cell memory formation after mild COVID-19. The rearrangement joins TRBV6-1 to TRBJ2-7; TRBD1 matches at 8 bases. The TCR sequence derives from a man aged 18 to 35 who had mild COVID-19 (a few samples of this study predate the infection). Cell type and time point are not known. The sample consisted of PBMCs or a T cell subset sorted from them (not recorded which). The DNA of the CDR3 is TGTGCCTCGGGCCAGGACAGGGTTAAGAGCGAGCAGTACTTC. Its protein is CASGQDRVKSEQYF.